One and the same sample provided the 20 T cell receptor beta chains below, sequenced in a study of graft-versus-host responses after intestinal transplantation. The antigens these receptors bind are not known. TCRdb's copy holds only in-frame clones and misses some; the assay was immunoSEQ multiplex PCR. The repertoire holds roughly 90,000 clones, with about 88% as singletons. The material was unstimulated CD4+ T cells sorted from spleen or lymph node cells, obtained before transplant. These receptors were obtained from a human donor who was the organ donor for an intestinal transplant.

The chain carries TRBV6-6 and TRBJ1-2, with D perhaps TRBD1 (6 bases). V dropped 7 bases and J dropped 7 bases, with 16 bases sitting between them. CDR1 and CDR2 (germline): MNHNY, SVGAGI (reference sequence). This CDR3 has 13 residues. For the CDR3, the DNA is TGTGCCAGCACAATTCCAGGGGCGATTGGCTACACCTTC. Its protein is CASTIPGAIGYTF.

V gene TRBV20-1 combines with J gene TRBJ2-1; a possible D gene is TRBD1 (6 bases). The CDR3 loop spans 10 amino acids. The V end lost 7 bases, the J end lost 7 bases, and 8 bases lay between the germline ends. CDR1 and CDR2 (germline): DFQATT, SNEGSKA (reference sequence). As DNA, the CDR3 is TGCAGTGAAGGGGGTAATGAGCAGTTCTTC. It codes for CSEGGNEQFF.

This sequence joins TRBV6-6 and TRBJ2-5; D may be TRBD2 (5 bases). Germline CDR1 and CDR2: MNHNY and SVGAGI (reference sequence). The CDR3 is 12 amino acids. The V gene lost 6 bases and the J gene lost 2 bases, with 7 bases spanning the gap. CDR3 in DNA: TGTGCCAGCAGCCGGACTCAAGAGACCCAGTACTTC. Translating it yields CASSRTQETQYF.

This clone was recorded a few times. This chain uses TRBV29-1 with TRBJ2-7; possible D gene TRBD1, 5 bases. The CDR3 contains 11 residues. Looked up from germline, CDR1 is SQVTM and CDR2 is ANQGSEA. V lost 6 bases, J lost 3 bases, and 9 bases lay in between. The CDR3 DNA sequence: TGCAGCGTGGCAGACAGCTACGAGCAGTACTTC. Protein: CSVADSYEQYF.

The DNA for the CDR3 is TGTGCCTGGAGGCTTAGGGGGGGCCCCGTCGGCGGCTACACCTTC. The encoded protein is CAWRLRGGPVGGYTF. This chain links TRBV30 with TRBJ1-2; D is possibly TRBD1 (6 bases). The V gene's germline CDR1 is GTSNPN and CDR2 SVGIG (reference sequence). The CDR3 contains 15 residues. V was clipped by 3 bases and J by 8 bases, with 22 bases between them.

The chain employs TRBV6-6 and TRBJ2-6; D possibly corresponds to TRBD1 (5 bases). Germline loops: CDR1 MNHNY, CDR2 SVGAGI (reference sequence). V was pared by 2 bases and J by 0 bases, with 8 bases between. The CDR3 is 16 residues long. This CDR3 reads CASSYLQVSGANVLTF. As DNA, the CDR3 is TGTGCCAGCAGTTACCTACAGGTCTCTGGGGCCAACGTCCTGACTTTC.

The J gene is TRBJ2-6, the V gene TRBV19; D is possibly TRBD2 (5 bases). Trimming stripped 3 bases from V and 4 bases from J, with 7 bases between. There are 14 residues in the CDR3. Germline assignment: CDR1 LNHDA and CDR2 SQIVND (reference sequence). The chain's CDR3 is CASSIPGGANVLTF. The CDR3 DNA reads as TGTGCCAGTAGTATCCCGGGGGGGGCCAACGTCCTGACTTTC.

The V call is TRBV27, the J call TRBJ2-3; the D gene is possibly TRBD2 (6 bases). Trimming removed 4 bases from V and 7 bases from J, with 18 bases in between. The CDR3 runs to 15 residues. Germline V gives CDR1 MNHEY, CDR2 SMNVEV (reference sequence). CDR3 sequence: CASSWGDRGYNTQYF. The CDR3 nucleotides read TGTGCCAGCAGTTGGGGGGATAGGGGCTATAATACGCAGTATTTT.

This chain's CDR3 is CASSVPRGITEQFF. CDR3 DNA: TGTGCCAGCAGTGTCCCTAGGGGAATCACTGAGCAGTTCTTC. The V and J genes are TRBV6-1 and TRBJ2-1, with a tentative D call TRBD1 (5 bases). Germline values: CDR1 MNHNS, CDR2 SASEGT. V was cut by 4 bases and J by 9 bases, with 16 bases left in between. The CDR3 runs 14 residues.

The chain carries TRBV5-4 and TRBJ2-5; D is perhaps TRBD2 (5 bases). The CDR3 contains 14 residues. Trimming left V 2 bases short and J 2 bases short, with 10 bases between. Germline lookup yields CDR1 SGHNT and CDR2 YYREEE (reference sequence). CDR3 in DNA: TGTGCCAGCAGCTTCCGAGCGGAACAAGAGACCCAGTACTTC. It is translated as CASSFRAEQETQYF.

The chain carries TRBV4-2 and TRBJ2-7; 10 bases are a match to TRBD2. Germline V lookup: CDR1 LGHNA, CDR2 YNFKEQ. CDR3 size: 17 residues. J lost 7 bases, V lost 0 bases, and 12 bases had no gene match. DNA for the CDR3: TGTGCCAGCAGCCAAGAATTAGGCAGCGGGAGGGCGTGGGAGCAGTACTTC. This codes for CASSQELGSGRAWEQYF.

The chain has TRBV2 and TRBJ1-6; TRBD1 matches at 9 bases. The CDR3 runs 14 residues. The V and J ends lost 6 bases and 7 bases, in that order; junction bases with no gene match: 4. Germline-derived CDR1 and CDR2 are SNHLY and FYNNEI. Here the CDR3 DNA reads TGTGCCAGCAGCCGTGACAGGGGGAATTCACCCCTCCACTTT. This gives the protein CASSRDRGNSPLHF.

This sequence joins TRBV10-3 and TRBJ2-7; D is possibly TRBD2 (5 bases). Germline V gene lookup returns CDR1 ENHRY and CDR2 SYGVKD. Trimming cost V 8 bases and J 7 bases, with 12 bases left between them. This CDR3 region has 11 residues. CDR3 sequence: CAIAEREEQYF. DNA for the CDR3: TGTGCCATCGCCGAACGGGAAGAGCAGTACTTC.

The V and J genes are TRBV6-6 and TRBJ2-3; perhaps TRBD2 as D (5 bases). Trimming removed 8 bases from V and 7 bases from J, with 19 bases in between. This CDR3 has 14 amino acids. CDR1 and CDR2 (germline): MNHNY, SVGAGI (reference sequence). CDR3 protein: CASGLTGTQYTQYF. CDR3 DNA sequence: TGTGCCAGCGGACTGACGGGCACACAGTATACGCAGTATTTT.

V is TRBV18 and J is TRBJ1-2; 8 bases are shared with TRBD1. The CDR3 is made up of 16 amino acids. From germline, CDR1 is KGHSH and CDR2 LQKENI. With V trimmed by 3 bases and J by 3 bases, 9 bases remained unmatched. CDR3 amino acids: CASSPLAAGGDYGYTF. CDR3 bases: TGTGCCAGCTCACCTCTCGCCGCAGGGGGCGACTATGGCTACACCTTC.

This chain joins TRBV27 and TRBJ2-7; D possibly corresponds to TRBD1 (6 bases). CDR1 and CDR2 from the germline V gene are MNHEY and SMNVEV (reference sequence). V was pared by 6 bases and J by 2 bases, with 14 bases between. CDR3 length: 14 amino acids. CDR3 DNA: TGTGCCAGCAGGGGCCAGGGGATAACCTACGAGCAGTACTTC. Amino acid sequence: CASRGQGITYEQYF.

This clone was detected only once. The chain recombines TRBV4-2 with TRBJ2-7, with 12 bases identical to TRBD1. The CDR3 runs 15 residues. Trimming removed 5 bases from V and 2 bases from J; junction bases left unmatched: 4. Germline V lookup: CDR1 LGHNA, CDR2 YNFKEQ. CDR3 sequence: CASSWDRGRAYEQYF. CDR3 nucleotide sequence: TGTGCCAGCAGCTGGGACAGGGGGCGCGCCTACGAGCAGTACTTC.

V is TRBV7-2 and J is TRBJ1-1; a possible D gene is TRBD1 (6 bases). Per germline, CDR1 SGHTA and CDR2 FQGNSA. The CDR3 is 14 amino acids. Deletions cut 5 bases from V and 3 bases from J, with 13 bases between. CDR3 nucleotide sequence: TGTGCCAGCAGCCCTCGACAGGTAGACACTGAAGCTTTCTTT. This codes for CASSPRQVDTEAFF. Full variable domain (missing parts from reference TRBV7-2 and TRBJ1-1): GAGVSQSPSNKVTEKGKDVELRCDPISGHTALYWYRQSLGQGLEFLIYFQGNSAPDKSGLPSDRFSAERTGGSVSTLTIQRTQQEDSAVYLCASSPRQVDTEAFFGQGTRLTVV.

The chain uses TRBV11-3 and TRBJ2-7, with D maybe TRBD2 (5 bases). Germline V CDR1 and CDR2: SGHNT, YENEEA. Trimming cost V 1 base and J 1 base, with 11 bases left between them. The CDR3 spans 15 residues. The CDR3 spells CASSLGAGGSYEQYF. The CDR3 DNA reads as TGTGCCAGCAGCTTAGGTGCAGGAGGATCCTACGAGCAGTACTTC.

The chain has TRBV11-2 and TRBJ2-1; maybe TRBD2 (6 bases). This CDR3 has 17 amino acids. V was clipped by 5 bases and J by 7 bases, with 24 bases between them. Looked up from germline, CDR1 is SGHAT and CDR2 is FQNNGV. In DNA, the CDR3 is TGTGCCAGCAGCCGAATCCCCCTCGAGCGCGGGATGAATGAGCAGTTCTTC. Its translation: CASSRIPLERGMNEQFF.